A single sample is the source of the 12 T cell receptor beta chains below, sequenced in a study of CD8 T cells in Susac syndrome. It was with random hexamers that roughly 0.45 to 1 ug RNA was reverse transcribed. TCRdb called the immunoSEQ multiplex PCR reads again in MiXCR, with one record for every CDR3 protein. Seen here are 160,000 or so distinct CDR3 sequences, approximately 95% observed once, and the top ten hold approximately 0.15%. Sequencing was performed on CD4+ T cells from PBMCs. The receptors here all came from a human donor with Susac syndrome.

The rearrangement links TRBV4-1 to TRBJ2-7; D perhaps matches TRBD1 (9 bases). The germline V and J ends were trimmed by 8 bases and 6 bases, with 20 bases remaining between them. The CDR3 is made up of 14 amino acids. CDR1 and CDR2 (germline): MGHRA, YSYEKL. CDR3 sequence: CASETGTGTSEQYF. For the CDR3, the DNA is TGCGCCAGCGAGACCGGGACAGGGACTAGCGAGCAGTACTTC.

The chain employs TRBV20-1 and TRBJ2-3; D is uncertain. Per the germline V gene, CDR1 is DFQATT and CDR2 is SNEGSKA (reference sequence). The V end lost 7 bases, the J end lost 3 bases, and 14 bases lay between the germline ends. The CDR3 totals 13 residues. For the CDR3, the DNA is TGCAGTGTCAGCCCAGCTCGAACAGATACGCAGTATTTT. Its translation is CSVSPARTDTQYF.

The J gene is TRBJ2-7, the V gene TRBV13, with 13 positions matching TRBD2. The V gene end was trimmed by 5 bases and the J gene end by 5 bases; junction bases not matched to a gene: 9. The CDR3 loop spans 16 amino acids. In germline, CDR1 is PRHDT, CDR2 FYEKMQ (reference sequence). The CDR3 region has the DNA TGTGCCAGCAGCGTTCCGGGACTAGCGGGGTTCCACGAGCAGTACTTC. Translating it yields CASSVPGLAGFHEQYF.

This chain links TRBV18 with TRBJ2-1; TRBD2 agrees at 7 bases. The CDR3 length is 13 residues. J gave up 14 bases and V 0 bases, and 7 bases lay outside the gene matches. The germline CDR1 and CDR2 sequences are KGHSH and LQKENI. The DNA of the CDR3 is TGTGCCAGCTCACCACCGGTGGGGACTATGAAGTTCTTC. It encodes CASSPPVGTMKFF.

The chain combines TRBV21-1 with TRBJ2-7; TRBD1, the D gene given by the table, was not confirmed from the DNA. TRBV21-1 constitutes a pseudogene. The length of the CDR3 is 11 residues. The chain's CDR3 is CASIQPREQYF. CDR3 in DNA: TGTGCCAGCATACAGCCCCGCGAGCAGTACTTC.

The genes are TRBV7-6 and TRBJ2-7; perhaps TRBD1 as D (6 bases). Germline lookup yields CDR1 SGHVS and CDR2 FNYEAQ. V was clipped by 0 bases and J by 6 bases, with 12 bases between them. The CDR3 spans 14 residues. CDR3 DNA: TGTGCCAGCAGCTTAGCGTCTACAGGGCGCGAGCAGTACTTC. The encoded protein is CASSLASTGREQYF.

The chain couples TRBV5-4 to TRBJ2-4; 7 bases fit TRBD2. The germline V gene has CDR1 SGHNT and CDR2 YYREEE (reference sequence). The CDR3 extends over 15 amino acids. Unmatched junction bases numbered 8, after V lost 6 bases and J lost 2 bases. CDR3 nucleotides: TGTGCCAGCACCTCCGGGGGGTCGACCAAAAACATTCAGTACTTC. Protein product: CASTSGGSTKNIQYF.

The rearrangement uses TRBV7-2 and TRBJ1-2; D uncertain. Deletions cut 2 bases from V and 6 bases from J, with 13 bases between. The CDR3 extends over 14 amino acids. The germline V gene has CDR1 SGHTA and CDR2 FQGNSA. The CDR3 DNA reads TGTGCCAGCAGCTTACTTACGAAGGTCGATGGCTACACCTTC. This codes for CASSLLTKVDGYTF.

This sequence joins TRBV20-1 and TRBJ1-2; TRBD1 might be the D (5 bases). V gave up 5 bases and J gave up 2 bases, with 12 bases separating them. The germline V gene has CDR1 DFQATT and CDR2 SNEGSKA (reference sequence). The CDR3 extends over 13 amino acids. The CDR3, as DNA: TGCAGTGCTTCGGGAGGGGCCAACTATGGCTACACCTTC. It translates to CSASGGANYGYTF.

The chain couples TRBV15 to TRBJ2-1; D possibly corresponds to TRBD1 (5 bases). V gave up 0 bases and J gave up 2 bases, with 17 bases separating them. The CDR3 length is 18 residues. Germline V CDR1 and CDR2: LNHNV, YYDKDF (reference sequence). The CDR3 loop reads CATSRDGQARATYNEQFF. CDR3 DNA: TGTGCCACCAGCAGAGATGGTCAAGCCAGGGCGACCTACAATGAGCAGTTCTTC.

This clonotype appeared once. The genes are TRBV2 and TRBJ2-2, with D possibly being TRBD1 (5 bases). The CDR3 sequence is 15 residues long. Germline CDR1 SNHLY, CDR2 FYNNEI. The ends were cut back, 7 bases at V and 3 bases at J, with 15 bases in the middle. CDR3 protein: CASNGRGLDTGELFF. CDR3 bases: TGTGCCAGCAACGGAAGGGGCCTGGACACCGGGGAGCTGTTTTTT.

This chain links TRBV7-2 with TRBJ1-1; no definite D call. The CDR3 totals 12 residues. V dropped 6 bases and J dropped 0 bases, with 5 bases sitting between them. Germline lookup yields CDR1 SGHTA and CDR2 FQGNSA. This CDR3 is CASSSMNTEAFF. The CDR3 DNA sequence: TGTGCCAGCAGTTCCATGAACACTGAAGCTTTCTTT.